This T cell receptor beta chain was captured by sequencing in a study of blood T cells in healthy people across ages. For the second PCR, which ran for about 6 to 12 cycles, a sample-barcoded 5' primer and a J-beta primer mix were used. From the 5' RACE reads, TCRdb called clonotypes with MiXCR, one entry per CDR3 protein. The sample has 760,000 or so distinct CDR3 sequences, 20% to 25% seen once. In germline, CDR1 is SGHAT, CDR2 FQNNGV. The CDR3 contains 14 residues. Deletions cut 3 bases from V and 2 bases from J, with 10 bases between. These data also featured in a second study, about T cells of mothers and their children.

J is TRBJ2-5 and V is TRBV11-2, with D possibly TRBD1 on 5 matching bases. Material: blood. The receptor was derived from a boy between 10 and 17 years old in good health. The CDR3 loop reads CASSFQGWQETQYF. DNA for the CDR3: TGTGCCAGCAGCTTTCAGGGCTGGCAAGAGACCCAGTACTTC.